The 32 T cell receptor beta chains below come from one sample, sequenced in a study of T-cell memory formation after mild COVID-19. TCRdb reprocessed the 5' RACE reads with MiXCR, giving one entry per CDR3 protein. Seen here are about 270,000 distinct CDR3 sequences, approximately 16% observed once, and the top ten hold around 20%. Specimen: PBMCs or a T cell subset sorted from them (not recorded which). These receptors came from a man between 18 and 29 years old who had mild COVID-19 (a few samples of this study predate the infection). Cell type and time point are not known.

This clonotype has more than one count but fewer than ten. The gene calls are TRBV5-1 and TRBJ2-5; possible D gene TRBD1, 6 bases. CDR1 is SGHRS and CDR2 is YFSETQ in the germline V gene. The CDR3 is 13 amino acids. The V and J ends lost 2 bases and 3 bases respectively, with 8 bases between them. CDR3 residues: CASSFRQEETQYF. DNA of the CDR3: TGCGCCAGCAGCTTTCGACAGGAAGAGACCCAGTACTTC.

This chain links TRBV7-6 with TRBJ1-1, with D uncertain. Trimming took 5 bases from V and 1 from J, leaving 11 bases between them. This CDR3 contains 14 residues. CDR1 is SGHVS, CDR2 FNYEAQ, per germline. CDR3 in amino acids: CASSPRAGNTEAFF. CDR3 in DNA: TGTGCCAGCAGCCCAAGGGCGGGGAACACTGAAGCTTTCTTT.

This clonotype was picked up a small number of times. The chain joins TRBV30 to TRBJ2-7; possibly TRBD2 for D (6 bases). The CDR3 is 15 residues long. V was pared by 5 bases and J by 4 bases, with 21 bases between. Germline assignment: CDR1 GTSNPN and CDR2 SVGIG (reference sequence). Here the CDR3 DNA reads TGTGCCTGGGGGGGGATTGGGCCTGCTTGGTACGAGCAGTACTTC. It encodes CAWGGIGPAWYEQYF.

This clonotype was seen more than once but under ten times. This chain connects TRBV20-1 to TRBJ2-5; tentatively, D is TRBD1 (5 bases). From germline, CDR1 is DFQATT and CDR2 SNEGSKA (reference sequence). V gave up 1 base and J gave up 2 bases, with 14 bases separating them. CDR3 length: 15 residues. The CDR3 DNA follows: TGCAGTGCTAGAGCAGTGACAGCCATACAAGAGACCCAGTACTTC. It specifies CSARAVTAIQETQYF.

This clonotype showed up just a few times. This chain joins TRBV11-2 and TRBJ2-3; 7 bases line up with TRBD2. V shed 1 base, J shed 2 bases, and the junction held 3 bases outside the gene matches. Per germline, CDR1 SGHAT and CDR2 FQNNGV. CDR3 length equals 15 residues. The CDR3 is CASSLGLADTDTQYF. The CDR3 DNA reads as TGTGCCAGCAGCTTAGGGCTAGCGGACACAGATACGCAGTATTTT.

The chain has TRBV6-1 and TRBJ2-7; TRBD1 is a possible D gene (5 bases). CDR1 and CDR2 from the germline V gene are MNHNS and SASEGT. The CDR3 extends over 13 amino acids. Trimming shortened V by 1 base and J by 2 bases, and 6 bases separated the two germline ends. The CDR3 loop is CASSEGTPYEQYF. In DNA form, the CDR3 reads TGTGCCAGCAGTGAAGGGACACCCTACGAGCAGTACTTC.

The chain combines TRBV28 with TRBJ1-5, with TRBD1 as a possible D gene (6 bases). The CDR3 runs to 17 residues. With 6 bases removed from V and 2 bases from J, the gap between germline ends came to 20 bases. Germline V CDR1 and CDR2: MDHEN, SYDVKM. CDR3 DNA sequence: TGTGCCAGCAGACCCATACAGGGAGGGGGTGGCAATCAGCCCCAGCATTTT. Translated, it gives CASRPIQGGGGNQPQHF.

The rearrangement uses TRBV11-3 and TRBJ2-1; D possibly uses TRBD1 or TRBD2 (5 bases each). This CDR3 comprises 15 residues. Deletions cut 4 bases from V and 4 bases from J, with 14 bases between. Germline lookup yields CDR1 SGHNT and CDR2 YENEEA. The CDR3 nucleotides are TGTGCCAGCAGCTCACCGGGACCCAGATACAATGAGCAGTTCTTC. Translation gives CASSSPGPRYNEQFF.

The chain combines TRBV12-3 or TRBV12-4 with TRBJ1-5; a possible D gene is TRBD1 (5 bases). The CDR3 runs to 13 residues. Trimming stripped 1 base from V and 6 bases from J, with 7 bases between. The CDR3 region is CASSLEQGQPQHF. CDR3 in DNA: TGTGCCAGCAGTTTAGAGCAGGGTCAGCCCCAGCATTTT.

The chain links TRBV6-5 to TRBJ1-6; a possible D gene is TRBD1 (6 bases). CDR3 length equals 16 residues. The germline V and J ends were trimmed by 7 bases and 6 bases, with 19 bases remaining between them. Looked up from germline, CDR1 is MNHEY and CDR2 is SVGAGI. CDR3: CASTPNPAGVNSPLHF. The CDR3 DNA sequence: TGTGCCAGCACCCCAAACCCGGCAGGGGTTAATTCACCCCTCCACTTT.

The CDR3 DNA follows: TGTGCCAGCAGCTTACTGACTAGCGGGGGGGCCGGTACGCAGTATTTT. It translates to CASSLLTSGGAGTQYF. The chain couples TRBV7-2 to TRBJ2-3; 14 positions agree with TRBD2. The CDR3 spans 16 residues. The V and J ends lost 2 bases and 8 bases, in that order; junction bases with no gene match: 6. Looked up from germline, CDR1 is SGHTA and CDR2 is FQGNSA. The entire variable domain, with the rest obtained from reference TRBV7-2 and TRBJ2-3, is as follows: GAGVSQSPSNKVTEKGKDVELRCDPISGHTALYWYRQSLGQGLEFLIYFQGNSAPDKSGLPSDRFSAERTGGSVSTLTIQRTQQEDSAVYLCASSLLTSGGAGTQYFGPGTRLTVL.

V gene TRBV10-1 combines with J gene TRBJ2-7; no clear D gene. Germline V CDR1 and CDR2: WNHNN, SYGVQD (reference sequence). Trimming pared 4 bases from V and 6 bases from J, leaving 13 bases between. The CDR3 has 13 residues. CDR3 sequence (DNA): TGCGCCAGCAGTGCCACCCTTCACCTCGAGCAGTACTTC. This encodes CASSATLHLEQYF.

This clonotype was detected many times. The genes are TRBV20-1 and TRBJ1-5; 9 bases match TRBD1. J lost 6 bases, V lost 5 bases, and 8 bases had no gene match. This CDR3 contains 14 residues. The germline V gene encodes CDR1 DFQATT and CDR2 SNEGSKA (reference sequence). The CDR3, as DNA: TGCAGTGCTGCCACAGGGGGCTCAAGTCAGCCCCAGCATTTT. The encoded protein is CSAATGGSSQPQHF.

This clonotype was counted a few times. The CDR3 DNA reads as TGTGCCAGCAGCTTACGGCTAGGGCTAAACATTCAGTACTTC. It is translated as CASSLRLGLNIQYF. This chain links TRBV7-8 with TRBJ2-4, with unresolved D. The V end was cut by 2 bases, the J end by 6 bases, with 11 bases between. Germline V gene sequence: CDR1 SGHVS, CDR2 FQNEAQ. This CDR3 comprises 14 residues.

V gene TRBV6-5 combines with J gene TRBJ1-5; D is uncertain. V was clipped by 2 bases and J by 6 bases, with 11 bases between them. The germline V gene encodes CDR1 MNHEY and CDR2 SVGAGI. The CDR3 totals 14 residues. Here the CDR3 DNA reads TGTGCCAGCAGTTACGGCGGGGATAGTCAGCCCCAGCATTTT. It codes for CASSYGGDSQPQHF.

The V gene is TRBV6-2 or TRBV6-3, the J gene TRBJ2-3; 10 bases align to TRBD2. The CDR3 totals 15 residues. From germline, CDR1 is MNHEY and CDR2 SVGEGT. The trim removed 5 bases at V and 3 bases at J, leaving 5 bases unmatched. CDR3 amino acids: CASSLAGEKTDTQYF. The CDR3 coding sequence is TGTGCCAGCAGTCTAGCGGGGGAAAAGACAGATACGCAGTATTTT.

The rearrangement uses TRBV5-4 and TRBJ1-4; 7 positions match TRBD1. Germline CDR1 and CDR2: SGHNT and YYREEE (reference sequence). This CDR3 comprises 15 residues. Trimming at V came to 4 bases and at J to 7 bases, leaving 10 bases not matched to a gene. In DNA, the CDR3 is TGTGCCAGCAGCACCCAGGGGGGGCTTCTTGAAAAACTGTTTTTT. This translates into CASSTQGGLLEKLFF. The full variable domain, its missing parts supplied by reference TRBV5-4 and TRBJ1-4, is ETGVTQSPTHLIKTRGQQVTLRCSSQSGHNTVSWYQQALGQGPQFIFQYYREEENGRGNFPPRFSGLQFPNYSSELNVNALELDDSALYLCASSTQGGLLEKLFFGSGTQLSVL.

There are a few counts of this clonotype. The chain employs TRBV3-1 and TRBJ1-2, with TRBD1 identical over 7 bases. This CDR3 comprises 14 residues. V gave up 1 base and J gave up 12 bases; unmatched junction bases: 11. Germline CDR1 and CDR2: LGHDT and YNNKEL (reference sequence). CDR3 bases: TGTGCCAGCAGCCAAGGAGACAGGGACGGCGGAAACACCTTC. This sequence encodes CASSQGDRDGGNTF.

V gene TRBV6-2 or TRBV6-3 combines with J gene TRBJ1-5; D gene unclear. Germline V gene sequence: CDR1 MNHEY, CDR2 SVGEGT. V shed 8 bases and J shed 3 bases, with 17 bases lying between them. This CDR3 spans 15 amino acids. The DNA for the CDR3 is TGTGCCAGCGGGCGAACGGGGTCACCCAATCAGCCCCAGCATTTT. This sequence encodes CASGRTGSPNQPQHF.

In its sample, this clonotype was seen a few times. J is TRBJ2-5 and V is TRBV6-4, with unresolved D. Trimming pared 4 bases from V and 5 bases from J, leaving 11 bases between. This CDR3 region has 13 residues. CDR1 and CDR2 (germline): MRHNA, SNTAGT. This chain's CDR3 is CASSVLMGETQYF. CDR3 nucleotide sequence: TGTGCCAGCAGTGTTTTGATGGGGGAGACCCAGTACTTC.

This clonotype appeared a few times. This chain connects TRBV20-1 to TRBJ2-1; 8 nucleotides agree with TRBD2. V shed 3 bases and J 2 bases; nucleotides not matched to a gene: 3. Germline V gene data show CDR1 as DFQATT and CDR2 as SNEGSKA (reference sequence). The CDR3 is made up of 14 amino acids. CDR3 DNA: TGCAGTGCTAGCGGGGGGGCCCCCTACAATGAGCAGTTCTTC. As protein: CSASGGAPYNEQFF.

This clonotype was observed a few times. The chain combines TRBV27 with TRBJ2-3, with 10 bases aligning to TRBD2. The germline V gene encodes CDR1 MNHEY and CDR2 SMNVEV (reference sequence). The J segment lost 4 bases and the V segment lost 7 bases, leaving 5 bases of the junction unmatched. This CDR3 region has 14 residues. In nucleotides, the CDR3 is TGTGCCAGCACCAGGACTAGCGGCCCAGATACGCAGTATTTT. It specifies CASTRTSGPDTQYF.

This clonotype was seen more than once but under ten times. The chain employs TRBV5-1 and TRBJ2-6; 9 positions agree with TRBD1. CDR3 length: 18 residues. The germline CDR1 and CDR2 sequences are SGHRS and YFSETQ. Trimming took 1 base from V and 0 from J; bases not matched to a gene: 5. The CDR3 reads CASSLTGGFDSGANVLTF. The CDR3 DNA reads TGCGCCAGCAGCTTGACAGGGGGCTTTGACTCTGGGGCCAACGTCCTGACTTTC.

In its sample, this clonotype was seen a few times. This chain uses TRBV10-2 with TRBJ1-6, with D hard to call. The germline gives CDR1 WSHSY, CDR2 SAAADI. The CDR3 has 13 residues. The germline V and J ends were trimmed by 7 bases and 6 bases, with 10 bases remaining between them. The CDR3 sequence: CASKQRLNSPLHF. DNA for the CDR3: TGCGCCAGCAAACAGCGTCTTAATTCACCCCTCCACTTT.

In its sample, this clonotype was seen a few times. The CDR3 DNA is TGTGCCAGCAGCCAGACAGGGTACTCCTACAATGAGCAGTTCTTC. Translating gives CASSQTGYSYNEQFF. The chain employs TRBV7-9 and TRBJ2-1, with 7 nucleotides matching TRBD1. Germline CDR1 and CDR2: SEHNR and FQNEAQ (reference sequence). V lost 5 bases and J lost 0; bases outside the gene matches: 4. The CDR3 runs to 15 residues.

In its sample, this clonotype was seen a few times. The CDR3 reads CASSSVGTSFGDTQYF. CDR3 nucleotides: TGTGCCAGCAGCTCGGTAGGGACTAGCTTCGGCGATACGCAGTATTTT. The gene calls are TRBV4-2 and TRBJ2-3; 9 bases agree with TRBD2. J gave up 6 bases and V 5 bases, and 12 bases lay outside the gene matches. CDR1 and CDR2 (germline): LGHNA, YNFKEQ. This CDR3 contains 16 residues.

The V gene is TRBV6-5, the J gene TRBJ2-7; tentative D call: TRBD2 (5 bases). Trimming removed 5 bases at V and 4 bases at J, with 18 bases between. Germline-derived CDR1 and CDR2 are MNHEY and SVGAGI. The length of the CDR3 is 15 residues. The CDR3 reads CASSLNPTGIYEQYF. CDR3 nucleotide sequence: TGTGCCAGCAGTCTCAATCCGACGGGAATTTACGAGCAGTACTTC.

This chain links TRBV19 with TRBJ2-1; 10 bases map to TRBD2. Trimming removed 3 bases from V and 7 bases from J; junction bases left unmatched: 6. The CDR3 has 15 residues. From germline, CDR1 is LNHDA and CDR2 SQIVND (reference sequence). This chain's CDR3 is CASSITSGGVNEQFF. CDR3 coding DNA: TGTGCCAGTAGTATCACCAGCGGGGGGGTAAATGAGCAGTTCTTC.

This clonotype was picked up a small number of times. The chain uses TRBV20-1 and TRBJ1-5; 10 bases fit TRBD1. CDR1 DFQATT and CDR2 SNEGSKA come from the germline V gene (reference sequence). The CDR3 spans 13 residues. V lost 6 bases, J lost 5 bases, and 4 bases stayed unmatched. Written as DNA, the CDR3 is TGCAGTGCCCTGACAGGGGGCGATCAGCCCCAGCATTTT. Its protein product is CSALTGGDQPQHF.

Many counts were recorded for this clonotype. The chain uses TRBV12-3 or TRBV12-4 and TRBJ2-1; a possible D gene is TRBD1 (5 bases). The CDR3 totals 15 residues. Deletions cut 5 bases from V and 9 bases from J, with 20 bases between. The CDR3 coding sequence is TGTGCCAGCAGTCCCCAGGGAAGTGGTCCGTCTGAGCAGTTCTTC. Its protein product is CASSPQGSGPSEQFF.

This clonotype was seen only a few times. The rearrangement joins TRBV30 to TRBJ2-1, with D possibly matching TRBD2 (7 bases). V was trimmed by 5 bases and J by 7 bases, leaving 24 bases between them. This CDR3 has 16 amino acids. The germline gives CDR1 GTSNPN, CDR2 SVGIG (reference sequence). The CDR3 DNA sequence: TGTGCCTGGGAGTTTAGGGGGGGCTCTACCGTGAATGAGCAGTTCTTC. Protein: CAWEFRGGSTVNEQFF. Variable domain in full (rest from reference TRBV30 and TRBJ2-1): SQTIHQWPATLVQPVGSPLSLECTVEGTSNPNLYWYRQAAGRGLQLLFYSVGIGQISSEVPQNLSASRPQDRQFILSSKKLLLSDSGFYLCAWEFRGGSTVNEQFFGPGTRLTVL.

In this sample, this clonotype turned up many times. The genes are TRBV6-5 and TRBJ2-7, with 9 bases fitting TRBD1. Trimming at V came to 4 bases and at J to 1 base, leaving 11 bases not matched to a gene. Germline values: CDR1 MNHEY, CDR2 SVGAGI. There are 17 residues in the CDR3. The CDR3 sequence: CASSSPGTGFPSYEQYF. CDR3 coding DNA: TGTGCCAGCAGTTCCCCCGGGACAGGGTTCCCTTCCTACGAGCAGTACTTC.